The source of this T cell receptor (beta chain) is a study of T-cell memory formation after mild COVID-19 (dated by TCRdb to about 2021). Regarding the study in general: TCR sequence clusters from the two donors were found to be largely donor specific. In two donors, T-cell clones that expanded and contracted after mild COVID-19 were tracked by sequencing TCRalpha and TCRbeta repertoires over time. Two young, previously healthy adult volunteers made up the cohort, one male and one female. Overall study outcomes, separate from this receptor: Only a couple of mild cases were covered in the study, and larger cohorts including severe cases with pre-infection samples were considered necessary. Whether the second-wave clones peaking on day 37 were SARS-CoV-2 specific was not confirmed. Contracting CD4+ clones turned up mainly in the CM and EM memory subsets, whereas EMRA was where CD8+ clones were enriched. Some responding clones were detected in pre-infection memory, which suggested that pre-existing cross-reactive memory T cells had joined the SARS-CoV-2 response. Clones contracting from day 15 to 85 had balanced CD4/CD8 phenotypes, while a second wave expanding from day 15 to 37 was biased towards CD4+.

Ficoll-Paque density gradient centrifugation was used to isolate PBMCs. The germline V gene gives CDR1 as SGHVS and CDR2 as FNYEAQ. Trimming at the junction amounts to 2 bases on V and 1 base on J, and the germline ends lie 14 bases apart. Measured from the cysteine to the phenylalanine, the CDR3 is 16 residues long. The kept DNA is CDR3 alone, 48 bases in frame from the first base. With regard to this clonotype: Its antigen target is currently unknown. There are no base qualities to consult, and no much larger clone falls within one base.

The run used an Illumina NovaSeq 6000. cDNA libraries for TCRalpha and TCRbeta were prepared by 5'RACE using constant-segment primers, with sample barcodes and unique molecular identifiers added. Trizol reagent was used to extract RNA from every sample. Library amplification was performed in two PCR steps, and a second sample barcode and Illumina TruSeq adapters were introduced in the second step. Libraries were sequenced on an Illumina NovaSeq with 2 x 150 bp paired-end reads. Concerning the study's data processing: Reads were demultiplexed and collapsed into UMI-guided consensus sequences with migec v1.2.7. Using mixcr v2.1.11, UMI consensuses were aligned to TRA and TRB V and J templates and then assembled into clonotypes. A clonotype was counted as expanded or contracted only when both edgeR and NoisET called the clonotype significant, with the noise models trained on biological replicates. For edgeR calls, the cutoffs were a false discovery rate-adjusted p below 0.01 and a log2 fold-change threshold of 1. PCA with hierarchical clustering of max-normalized trajectories of the 1000 most abundant clonotypes was used as exploratory dynamics analysis. The CD4 or CD8 phenotype of responding clones was assigned using the separately sequenced CD4+ and CD8+ repertoires. TCRdb ran its own pipeline on the public reads, namely fastp trimming at Q25 and MiXCR clone calling, and kept in-frame beta chains. Rows with a matching CDR3 protein are joined into one entry that keeps the most common DNA and genes. TCRdb, not the authors, supplied the V and J calls. The sample data list 70,000 to 100,000 distinct CDR3 sequences, and approximately 16% of these were observed just once. The ten top clones hold under 45% of the sample.

The TCR was taken from a young man who had mild COVID-19 (a few samples of this study predate the infection). The sample titles of this study are shuffled in the database, so cell type and time point are left out; the donor was told from shared clones. The chain links TRBV7-6 with TRBJ2-5; 5 matching bases give a weak D call of TRBD1. Specimen: PBMCs or a T cell subset sorted from them (not recorded which). The CDR3 region: CASSLWQQGTQETQYF. The nucleotide sequence reads as follows: TGTGCCAGCAGCTTATGGCAGCAGGGAACCCAAGAGACCCAGTACTTC.